A single sample is the source of the 16 T cell receptor beta chains below, sequenced in a study of blood T cell repertoires in COVID-19. The repertoire was sequenced with immunoSEQ multiplex PCR; TCRdb's copy has only in-frame clones and lacks some. This table has about 220,000 clones, about 90% appearing once. The sample comprised peripheral blood. Source of these receptors: a man aged 40-50 years with active or convalescent COVID-19.

The gene calls are TRBV28 and TRBJ1-2; TRBD1 is a possible D gene (5 bases). The V and J ends lost 5 bases and 7 bases respectively, with 23 bases between them. CDR3 length equals 16 residues. CDR1 and CDR2 (germline): MDHEN, SYDVKM. CDR3 in amino acids: CASSPGQGKLLGGYTF. For the CDR3, the DNA is TGTGCCAGCAGTCCCGGCCAGGGAAAGCTTTTGGGTGGCTACACCTTC.

Only a few counts were recorded for this clone. The rearrangement links TRBV2 to TRBJ2-7, with D possibly TRBD2 on 6 matching bases. Trimming pared 6 bases from V and 4 bases from J, leaving 22 bases between. Germline V CDR1 and CDR2: SNHLY, FYNNEI. The CDR3 runs to 16 residues. DNA of the CDR3: TGTGCCAGCAGCGCGGGACCACTCGGTGCGGGGTACGAGCAGTACTTC. Encoded protein: CASSAGPLGAGYEQYF.

This clone was recorded a few times. The J gene is TRBJ2-2, the V gene TRBV28, with D unclear. The CDR3 has 14 amino acids. The germline CDR1 and CDR2 sequences are MDHEN and SYDVKM. Between the trimmed V and J ends, which lost 4 bases and 1 base, there was a span of 7 bases. DNA of the CDR3: TGTGCCAGCAGTTCTATTCAGAACACCGGGGAGCTGTTTTTT. This encodes CASSSIQNTGELFF.

The V call is TRBV5-4, the J call TRBJ2-5; D gene ambiguous. The V gene's germline CDR1 is SGHNT and CDR2 YYREEE (reference sequence). CDR3 length: 13 residues. The V and J ends lost 1 base and 7 bases respectively, with 11 bases between them. CDR3 sequence (DNA): TGTGCCAGCAGCTTGCCCATCACGGGGACCCAGTACTTC. Amino acids: CASSLPITGTQYF.

The chain couples TRBV3-1 (or the pseudogene TRBV3-2) to TRBJ1-2; 8 nucleotides agree with TRBD1. In germline, CDR1 is LGHDT, CDR2 YNNKEL (reference sequence). V was pared by 5 bases and J by 10 bases, with 6 bases of the junction left unmatched. The CDR3 consists of 12 residues. The CDR3 is CASSAGDRSYTF. The CDR3 DNA sequence: TGTGCCAGCAGCGCGGGGGACAGGTCCTACACCTTC.

The CDR3 DNA follows: TGTGCCAGCAGCGTAGAGAGCCGCACCGGGGAGCTGTTTTTT. This gives the protein CASSVESRTGELFF. This chain links TRBV9 with TRBJ2-2; D is unclear. V shed 0 bases and J shed 4 bases, with 7 bases lying between them. The germline V gene has CDR1 SGDLS and CDR2 YYNGEE. This CDR3 spans 14 amino acids.

This clone appeared a few times. The chain employs TRBV10-3 and TRBJ2-1, with 7 bases that match TRBD2. CDR1 ENHRY and CDR2 SYGVKD come from the germline V gene. CDR3 length: 11 residues. With V trimmed by 6 bases and J by 9 bases, 2 bases remained unmatched. CDR3 nucleotides: TGTGCCATCAGCACGGGGGGTGAGCAGTTCTTC. It is translated as CAISTGGEQFF.

The J gene is TRBJ1-5, the V gene TRBV28; D possibly corresponds to TRBD1 (6 bases). CDR3 length equals 14 residues. V was clipped by 3 bases and J by 4 bases, with 10 bases between them. CDR1 and CDR2 (germline): MDHEN, SYDVKM. The CDR3 DNA follows: TGTGCCAGCAGTTTCGGACAGCAAAATCAGCCCCAGCATTTT. Translation gives CASSFGQQNQPQHF.

In DNA, the CDR3 is TGTGCCAGTAGTAGATGGCAGGGGCCCAATAGCTACACCTTC. It specifies CASSRWQGPNSYTF. This sequence joins TRBV19 and TRBJ1-2, with a tentative D call TRBD1 (6 bases). The CDR3 is 14 residues long. V was shortened by 4 bases and J by 9 bases, with 18 bases between the two germline ends. Germline loops: CDR1 LNHDA, CDR2 SQIVND (reference sequence). Based on the CDR3 plus reference TRBV19 and TRBJ1-2, the full variable domain is DGGITQSPKYLFRKEGQNVTLSCEQNLNHDAMYWYRQDPGQGLRLIYYSQIVNDFQKGDIAEGYSVSREKKESFPLTVTSAQKNPTAFYLCASSRWQGPNSYTFGSGTRLTVV.

This chain links TRBV6-1 with TRBJ1-1; TRBD1 matches 8 bases. After removal of 2 bases from V and 6 bases from J, the junction contained 5 bases not matched to a gene. The germline CDR1 and CDR2 sequences are MNHNS and SASEGT. This CDR3 is built from 14 residues. CDR3 sequence (DNA): TGTGCCAGCAGTGAACAGGGGGCTTTTTCTGAAGCTTTCTTT. It yields the protein CASSEQGAFSEAFF.

This clone was seen only a few times. The gene calls are TRBV9 and TRBJ1-5, with unresolved D. Between the trimmed V and J ends, which lost 3 bases and 1 base, there was a span of 14 bases. Per the germline V gene, CDR1 is SGDLS and CDR2 is YYNGEE. This CDR3 comprises 16 residues. CDR3 DNA sequence: TGTGCCAGCAGCGGACCTGGACTGGACAGCAATCAGCCCCAGCATTTT. Amino acids: CASSGPGLDSNQPQHF.

J is TRBJ2-7 and V is TRBV5-1; 9 nucleotides agree with TRBD2. Germline CDR1 and CDR2: SGHRS and YFSETQ. The V gene end was trimmed by 2 bases and the J gene end by 5 bases; junction bases not matched to a gene: 5. The CDR3 is made up of 14 amino acids. This CDR3 is CASSFAGGLDEQYF. Written as DNA, the CDR3 is TGCGCCAGCAGCTTCGCGGGAGGGCTCGACGAGCAGTACTTC.

The rearrangement joins TRBV6-2 or TRBV6-3 to TRBJ2-1; possible D gene TRBD1, 7 bases. The CDR3 is 14 amino acids. V dropped 4 bases and J dropped 8 bases, with 15 bases sitting between them. The germline gives CDR1 MNHEY, CDR2 SVGEGT. This CDR3 reads CASSLGRGVDEQFF. The CDR3 region has the DNA TGTGCCAGCAGTTTGGGCAGGGGGGTCGATGAGCAGTTCTTC.

The chain combines TRBV6-5 with TRBJ2-6; D unresolved. This CDR3 comprises 15 residues. V dropped 6 bases and J dropped 1 base, with 10 bases sitting between them. CDR1 and CDR2 (germline): MNHEY, SVGAGI. The CDR3 sequence: CASSPGWSGANVLTF. The CDR3 DNA follows: TGTGCCAGCAGCCCCGGGTGGTCTGGGGCCAACGTCCTGACTTTC.

The chain joins TRBV16 to TRBJ1-3, with 9 bases aligning to TRBD1. The ends lost 4 bases at V and 4 bases at J; junction bases unmatched: 8. Per germline, CDR1 KGHSY and CDR2 FQNENV. CDR3 length: 16 amino acids. The CDR3 protein is CASSPLDRGAGNTIYF. CDR3 in DNA: TGTGCCAGCAGCCCTCTGGACAGGGGAGCGGGAAACACCATATATTTT.

The chain uses TRBV7-9 and TRBJ2-1; D is undetermined. Trimming removed 5 bases at V and 0 bases at J, with 11 bases between. Per germline, CDR1 SEHNR and CDR2 FQNEAQ (reference sequence). The CDR3 spans 15 residues. The CDR3 nucleotides read TGTGCCAGCAGCGGTAGCACCAGCTCCTACAATGAGCAGTTCTTC. Encoded protein: CASSGSTSSYNEQFF.